These T cell receptor beta chains were read from a single sample in a study of blood T cell repertoires in COVID-19. Sequenced by immunoSEQ multiplex PCR; TCRdb stores in-frame clones only, minus some. The sample includes 110,000 to 150,000 clones, approximately 83% of them seen just once. The specimen sequenced was peripheral blood. Source of these receptors: a human donor in a cohort sampled during active COVID-19. Each CDR3 is given with its conserved first and last residue. D genes are given only for firm matches. Only part of the rows carry a size: once, few, many, or a class if the clone is expanded.

d_gene	j_gene	v_gene	abundance	CDR3aa	CDR3nt
TRBD2	TRBJ2-5	TRBV27	few	CASRALGGGETQYF	TGTGCCAGCAGGGCCCTGGGCGGGGGAGAGACCCAGTACTTC
NA	TRBJ2-1	TRBV9	NA	CASRDTGNTEQFF	TGTGCCAGCAGGGATACAGGGAACACTGAGCAGTTCTTC
TRBD1	TRBJ2-1	TRBV2	once	CASRGQGRNEQFF	TGTGCCAGCAGAGGACAGGGGAGGAATGAGCAGTTCTTC
TRBD1	TRBJ2-2	TRBV10-3	NA	CAISDRDSDTGELFF	TGTGCCATCAGTGACCGGGACAGCGACACCGGGGAGCTGTTTTTT
NA	TRBJ2-5	TRBV11-3	few	CASSPGRESIIQETQYF	TGTGCCAGCAGCCCGGGGAGAGAGAGCATTATCCAAGAGACCCAGTACTTC
TRBD2	TRBJ2-1	TRBV5-6	NA	CASSPTTSGDFSDEQFF	TGTGCCAGCAGCCCGACGACTAGCGGGGACTTCAGTGATGAGCAGTTCTTC
NA	TRBJ1-6	TRBV7-6	NA	CASSLVSYSWDNSPLHF	TGTGCCAGCAGCTTAGTCTCATACAGCTGGGATAATTCACCCCTCCACTTT
NA	TRBJ1-1	TRBV2	NA	CASQRGGGGAEAFF	TGTGCCAGCCAGAGGGGCGGGGGTGGTGCTGAAGCTTTCTTT
TRBD2	TRBJ2-1	TRBV5-1	few	CASRLAGTTSYNEQFF	TGCGCCAGCAGGCTAGCGGGGACCACCTCCTACAATGAGCAGTTCTTC
NA	TRBJ1-6	TRBV1	NA	CTSSQSGITTVCNSPLHF	TGCACCAGCAGCCAATCAGGGATCACCACCGTATGTAATTCACCCCTCCACTTT
NA	TRBJ2-3	TRBV18	NA	CASSPLGGSTDTQYF	TGTGCCAGCTCACCCCTGGGGGGTAGCACAGATACGCAGTATTTT
NA	TRBJ1-3	TRBV27	NA	CASSPGLENTIYF	TGTGCCAGCAGTCCGGGTCTTGAAAACACCATATATTTT
NA	TRBJ2-5	TRBV11-1	NA	CASSLEYKRETQYF	TGTGCCAGCAGCTTAGAATATAAGAGAGAGACCCAGTACTTC
NA	TRBJ2-1	TRBV12-3/TRBV12-4	NA	CASILTVDNEQFF	TGTGCCAGCATTTTGACAGTAGACAATGAGCAGTTCTTC
NA	TRBJ2-7	TRBV23-1	NA	CASSQSMGRPEKTHSYEQYF	TGCGCCAGCAGTCAATCAATGGGCAGACCTGAGAAAACCCACTCCTACGAGCAGTACTTC
TRBD1	TRBJ1-6	TRBV6-5	NA	CASRRGTGLNSPLHF	TGTGCCAGCAGGAGAGGGACAGGCTTAAATTCACCCCTCCACTTT
NA	TRBJ1-1	TRBV7-9	NA	CASSLAVGVYTEAFF	TGTGCCAGCAGCTTAGCGGTAGGGGTCTACACTGAAGCTTTCTTT
TRBD1	TRBJ1-5	TRBV19	NA	CASSLTGNLNQPQHF	TGTGCCAGTAGTTTGACAGGGAACCTTAATCAGCCCCAGCATTTT
TRBD1	TRBJ2-2	TRBV14	NA	CASSPHRGLTGELFF	TGTGCCAGCAGCCCCCACAGGGGGCTGACCGGGGAGCTGTTTTTT
NA	TRBJ1-2	TRBV2	NA	CASRRLINDYGYTF	TGTGCCAGCAGACGACTTATAAATGACTATGGCTACACCTTC
NA	TRBJ2-1	TRBV18	NA	CASSALGGFGNEQFF	TGTGCCAGCTCAGCCCTAGGAGGGTTCGGCAATGAGCAGTTCTTC
TRBD1	TRBJ1-2	TRBV28	NA	CASVGGVQGAVNGYTF	TGTGCCAGCGTTGGGGGCGTACAGGGGGCGGTAAATGGCTACACCTTC
TRBD2	TRBJ2-7	TRBV5-5	many	CASSFAGGFYEQYF	TGTGCCAGCAGCTTCGCCGGGGGGTTTTACGAGCAGTACTTC
NA	TRBJ1-1	TRBV4-1	NA	CASSQGGRKTEAFF	TGCGCCAGCAGCCAAGGTGGGAGAAAAACTGAAGCTTTCTTT
NA	TRBJ1-1	TRBV5-1	NA	CASSLARESTEAFF	TGCGCCAGCAGCTTGGCTCGCGAAAGCACTGAAGCTTTCTTT
TRBD1	TRBJ1-1	TRBV6-6	NA	CASSFRDRHIF	TGTGCCAGCAGTTTCCGGGACAGGCATATCTTT
NA	TRBJ2-2	TRBV9	NA	CASSVAPEVRTGELFF	TGTGCCAGCAGCGTAGCCCCAGAGGTGAGAACCGGGGAGCTGTTTTTT
TRBD2	TRBJ2-2	TRBV11-3	once	CASSRTSALANTGELFF	TGTGCCAGCAGCCGGACTAGCGCCCTCGCGAACACCGGGGAGCTGTTTTTT
NA	TRBJ2-7	TRBV5-6	NA	CASSPGSYYEQYF	TGTGCCAGCAGCCCGGGATCCTACTACGAGCAGTACTTC
TRBD1	TRBJ2-5	TRBV3-1/TRBV3-2	NA	CASSRGTEETQYF	TGTGCCAGCAGCCGAGGGACAGAAGAGACCCAGTACTTC
NA	TRBJ2-7	TRBV11-2	NA	CASSEKLQSYEQYF	TGTGCCAGCAGTGAGAAGCTTCAATCCTACGAGCAGTACTTC
NA	TRBJ2-3	TRBV2	NA	CASSVASDADTQYF	TGTGCCAGCAGTGTGGCCAGCGATGCAGATACGCAGTATTTT
TRBD1	TRBJ2-6	TRBV5-6	NA	CASSRDRVLGANVLTF	TGTGCCAGCAGCAGGGACAGGGTATTGGGGGCCAACGTCCTGACTTTC
TRBD1	TRBJ2-7	TRBV7-9	NA	CASSSDRANEQYF	TGTGCCAGCAGCTCCGACAGGGCAAACGAGCAGTACTTC
NA	TRBJ2-7	TRBV5-1	NA	CASSNGEEQYF	TGCGCCAGCAGCAACGGGGAAGAGCAGTACTTC
NA	TRBJ1-2	TRBV7-2	NA	CASSLTGQGGYTF	TGTGCCAGCAGCTTAACAGGGCAGGGTGGCTACACCTTC
TRBD1	TRBJ1-3	TRBV5-1	NA	CASSMKTGLSGNTIYF	TGCGCCAGCAGCATGAAGACAGGGTTATCTGGAAACACCATATATTTT
NA	TRBJ2-1	TRBV25-1	NA	CASSGTVEQFF	TGTGCCAGCAGTGGGACAGTTGAGCAGTTCTTC
NA	TRBJ1-6	TRBV5-4	NA	CASSLQGFGSPLHF	TGTGCCAGCAGCTTACAGGGCTTTGGTTCACCCCTCCACTTT
NA	TRBJ2-5	TRBV6-5	NA	CASSFGQGRLETQYF	TGTGCCAGCAGTTTTGGGCAGGGGCGGTTGGAGACCCAGTACTTC
NA	TRBJ1-6	TRBV28	NA	CATRSSYNSPLHF	TGTGCCACTCGGAGCTCCTATAATTCACCCCTCCACTTT
TRBD1	TRBJ2-7	TRBV18	once	CASSPQGASYEQYF	TGTGCCAGCTCACCACAGGGGGCGTCCTACGAGCAGTACTTC
NA	TRBJ1-4	TRBV28	NA	CASSSRLGPGKLFF	TGTGCCAGCAGTTCACGGTTGGGGCCGGGAAAACTGTTTTTT
TRBD1	TRBJ1-2	TRBV6-6	NA	CASSATGGNYGYTF	TGTGCCAGTAGCGCCACAGGGGGCAACTATGGCTACACCTTC
TRBD1	TRBJ2-7	TRBV6-5	NA	CASSSRTGGDEQYF	TGTGCCAGCAGTTCCCGGACAGGGGGCGACGAGCAGTACTTC
TRBD1	TRBJ2-5	TRBV5-4	NA	CASSLVGQGPETQYF	TGTGCCAGCAGCTTGGTGGGACAGGGGCCAGAGACCCAGTACTTC
TRBD1	TRBJ1-3	TRBV5-4	few	CASSSKGGQGIPPPGNTIYF	TGTGCCAGCAGCTCTAAAGGCGGACAGGGTATACCCCCTCCTGGAAACACCATATATTTT
TRBD2	TRBJ2-1	TRBV9	NA	CASSVVAGGYNEQFF	TGTGCCAGCAGCGTAGTAGCGGGGGGCTACAATGAGCAGTTCTTC
TRBD1	TRBJ2-2	TRBV11-3	NA	CASSPQGWETGELFF	TGTGCCAGCAGCCCACAGGGGTGGGAGACCGGGGAGCTGTTTTTT
NA	TRBJ1-1	TRBV19	NA	CASSHRWGAGVNTEAFF	TGTGCCAGTAGTCACAGGTGGGGGGCGGGAGTGAACACTGAAGCTTTCTTT
NA	TRBJ1-1	TRBV10-2	once	CASSVEGRGLNTEAFF	TGCGCCAGCAGTGTGGAGGGACGCGGGTTGAACACTGAAGCTTTCTTT